One and the same sample provided the 11 T cell receptor beta chains below, sequenced in a study of T cell changes during pregnancy in multiple sclerosis. Assay used: immunoSEQ multiplex PCR; TCRdb lists only in-frame clones, some missing. The sample holds fewer than 90,000 clones, 94% seen once. The specimen comprised peripheral blood, sampled after pregnancy. The receptors stem from a female donor in good health, enrolled as a control in a pregnancy study.

The chain uses TRBV19 and TRBJ1-1; the D gene is possibly TRBD1 (6 bases). Germline values: CDR1 LNHDA, CDR2 SQIVND (reference sequence). V shed 5 bases and J shed 6 bases, with 16 bases lying between them. This CDR3 comprises 14 residues. The CDR3 coding sequence is TGTGCCAGTAGTCTACAGGGAGTCACCCCTGAAGCTTTCTTT. Residues: CASSLQGVTPEAFF. The variable domain in full, completed from reference TRBV19 and TRBJ1-1, reads DGGITQSPKYLFRKEGQNVTLSCEQNLNHDAMYWYRQDPGQGLRLIYYSQIVNDFQKGDIAEGYSVSREKKESFPLTVTSAQKNPTAFYLCASSLQGVTPEAFFGQGTRLTVV.

The V gene is TRBV28, the J gene TRBJ2-7, with a possible D match to TRBD2 (5 bases). Germline loops: CDR1 MDHEN, CDR2 SYDVKM. V shed 3 bases and J shed 2 bases, with 5 bases lying between them. The CDR3 sequence is 12 residues long. CDR3 bases: TGTGCCAGCAGTTTCGGGACCTACGAGCAGTACTTC. It is translated as CASSFGTYEQYF.

The V call is TRBV4-1, the J call TRBJ2-7; D possibly corresponds to TRBD2 (5 bases). This CDR3 spans 16 amino acids. Trimming shortened V by 4 bases and J by 0 bases, and 16 bases separated the two germline ends. CDR1 and CDR2 (germline): MGHRA, YSYEKL. CDR3 protein: CASSRIGAVGSYEQYF. The CDR3 DNA follows: TGCGCCAGCAGCCGCATCGGAGCGGTTGGCTCCTACGAGCAGTACTTC.

This clone was observed a single time. The V and J genes are TRBV7-9 and TRBJ2-2; D is unclear. This CDR3 region has 14 residues. Germline V gene sequence: CDR1 SEHNR, CDR2 FQNEAQ (reference sequence). Trimming removed 1 base from V and 2 bases from J, with 5 bases in between. CDR3 sequence (DNA): TGTGCCAGCAGCTTAGTTCTAAACACCGGGGAGCTGTTTTTT. It is translated as CASSLVLNTGELFF.

The chain joins TRBV28 to TRBJ2-1; D may be TRBD2 (5 bases). Trimming cost V 2 bases and J 2 bases, with 7 bases left between them. Germline loops: CDR1 MDHEN, CDR2 SYDVKM. This CDR3 comprises 14 residues. CDR3 sequence (DNA): TGTGCCAGCAGTTTAAGCGGTGCCTACAATGAGCAGTTCTTC. Translating gives CASSLSGAYNEQFF.

The gene calls are TRBV6-1 and TRBJ2-7, with D perhaps matching TRBD2 (6 bases). The CDR3 extends over 15 amino acids. Trimming pared 7 bases from V and 0 bases from J, leaving 16 bases between. The germline CDR1 and CDR2 sequences are MNHNS and SASEGT. CDR3 loop: CASTWGTSSSYEQYF. In DNA form, the CDR3 reads TGTGCCAGCACCTGGGGGACTTCAAGCTCCTACGAGCAGTACTTC.

The chain is built from TRBV7-9 and TRBJ2-7; the match to TRBD2 covers 8 bases. This CDR3 contains 17 residues. Germline V gene data show CDR1 as SEHNR and CDR2 as FQNEAQ (reference sequence). The V and J ends lost 5 bases and 2 bases, in that order; junction bases with no gene match: 14. As DNA, the CDR3 is TGTGCCAGCAGCCAAGACCAAGCGGGAGTCTGGGCCTACGAGCAGTACTTC. Translation: CASSQDQAGVWAYEQYF. The full variable domain, rest sourced from reference TRBV7-9 and TRBJ2-7, is DTGVSQNPRHKITKRGQNVTFRCDPISEHNRLYWYRQTLGQGPEFLTYFQNEAQLEKSRLLSDRFSAERPKGSFSTLEIQRTEQGDSAMYLCASSQDQAGVWAYEQYFGPGTRLTVT.

This clone was seen just once. The chain combines TRBV2 with TRBJ2-1; D perhaps matches TRBD2 (6 bases). This CDR3 is 17 amino acids long. With 6 bases removed from V and 2 bases from J, the gap between germline ends came to 20 bases. CDR1 SNHLY and CDR2 FYNNEI come from the germline V gene. The CDR3 is CASRGGAGANPYNEQFF. CDR3 coding DNA: TGTGCCAGCAGGGGGGGAGCGGGTGCTAACCCCTACAATGAGCAGTTCTTC.

The V call is TRBV5-5, the J call TRBJ2-7; D is possibly TRBD1 (5 bases). With 0 bases removed from V and 2 bases from J, the gap between germline ends came to 15 bases. This CDR3 region has 16 residues. Germline CDR1 reads SGHKS; CDR2 reads YYEKEE (reference sequence). The CDR3, as DNA: TGTGCCAGCAGCTTGGGGGTTGGGGCACAGACCTACGAGCAGTACTTC. Translation: CASSLGVGAQTYEQYF. Looking up the rest from reference TRBV5-5 and TRBJ2-7 gives the full variable domain: DAGVTQSPTHLIKTRGQQVTLRCSPISGHKSVSWYQQVLGQGPQFIFQYYEKEERGRGNFPDRFSARQFPNYSSELNVNALLLGDSALYLCASSLGVGAQTYEQYFGPGTRLTVT.

V and J are TRBV6-1 and TRBJ2-5; 8 bases match TRBD1. Germline V gives CDR1 MNHNS, CDR2 SASEGT. The CDR3 is 15 residues long. Unmatched junction bases numbered 1, after V lost 1 base and J lost 0 bases. The CDR3 spells CASSEGTGHQETQYF. Written as DNA, the CDR3 is TGTGCCAGCAGTGAAGGGACAGGGCACCAAGAGACCCAGTACTTC.

V usage is TRBV19 and J usage is TRBJ2-4; D is possibly TRBD2 (7 bases). Trimming left V 6 bases short and J 0 bases short, with 12 bases between. The germline CDR1 and CDR2 sequences are LNHDA and SQIVND (reference sequence). The CDR3 has 15 amino acids. CDR3 amino acids: CASRGGELAKNIQYF. The CDR3 DNA follows: TGTGCCAGTAGAGGGGGGGAGTTAGCCAAAAACATTCAGTACTTC.